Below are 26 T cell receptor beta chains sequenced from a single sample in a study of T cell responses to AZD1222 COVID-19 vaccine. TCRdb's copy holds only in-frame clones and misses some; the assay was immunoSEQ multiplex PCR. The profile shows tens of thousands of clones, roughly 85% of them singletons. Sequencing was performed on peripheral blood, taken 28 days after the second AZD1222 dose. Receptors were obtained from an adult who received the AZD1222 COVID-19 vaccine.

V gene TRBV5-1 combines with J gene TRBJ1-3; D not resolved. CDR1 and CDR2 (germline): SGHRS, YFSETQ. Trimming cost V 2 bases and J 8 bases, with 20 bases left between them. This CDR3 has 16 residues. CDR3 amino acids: CASSLVGNIIRDTIYF. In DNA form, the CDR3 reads TGCGCCAGCAGCTTAGTGGGCAATATCATAAGAGACACCATATATTTT.

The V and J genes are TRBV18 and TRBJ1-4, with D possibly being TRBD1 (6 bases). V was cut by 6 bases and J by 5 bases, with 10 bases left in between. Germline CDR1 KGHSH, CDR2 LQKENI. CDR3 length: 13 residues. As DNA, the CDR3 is TGTGCCAGCTCCCCCGGACAGAATGAAAAACTGTTTTTT. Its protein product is CASSPGQNEKLFF.

CDR3 sequence reads: CASSPRVGQGREKLFF. Here the CDR3 DNA reads TGCGCCAGCAGCCCCCGAGTCGGGCAGGGACGCGAAAAACTGTTTTTT. The rearrangement joins TRBV5-1 to TRBJ1-4; possibly TRBD1 for D (5 bases). CDR1 and CDR2 (germline): SGHRS, YFSETQ. The CDR3 runs to 16 residues. Trimming removed 4 bases at V and 8 bases at J, with 21 bases between.

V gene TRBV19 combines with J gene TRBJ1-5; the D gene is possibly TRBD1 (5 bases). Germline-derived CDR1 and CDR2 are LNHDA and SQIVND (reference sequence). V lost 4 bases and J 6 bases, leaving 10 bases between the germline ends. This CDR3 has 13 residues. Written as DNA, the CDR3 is TGTGCCAGTAGTACCCAGGGTGCTCAGCCCCAGCATTTT. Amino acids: CASSTQGAQPQHF.

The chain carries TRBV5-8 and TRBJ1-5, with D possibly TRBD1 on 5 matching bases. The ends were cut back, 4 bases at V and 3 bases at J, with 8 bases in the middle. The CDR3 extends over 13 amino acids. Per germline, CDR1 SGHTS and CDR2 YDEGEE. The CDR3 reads CASSRDPNQPQHF. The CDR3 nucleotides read TGTGCCAGCAGCCGGGACCCCAATCAGCCCCAGCATTTT.

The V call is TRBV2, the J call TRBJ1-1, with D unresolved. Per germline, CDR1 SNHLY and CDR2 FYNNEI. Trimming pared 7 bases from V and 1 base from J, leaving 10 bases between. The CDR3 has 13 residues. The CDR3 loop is CASNWLGNTEAFF. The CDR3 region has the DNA TGTGCCAGCAATTGGTTGGGGAACACTGAAGCTTTCTTT.

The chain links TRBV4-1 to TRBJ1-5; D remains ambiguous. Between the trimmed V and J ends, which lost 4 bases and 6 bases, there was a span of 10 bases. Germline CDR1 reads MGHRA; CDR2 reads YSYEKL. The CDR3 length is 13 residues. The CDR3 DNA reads TGCGCCAGCAGCCCAGTCGTCGGTCAGCCCCAGCATTTT. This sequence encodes CASSPVVGQPQHF.

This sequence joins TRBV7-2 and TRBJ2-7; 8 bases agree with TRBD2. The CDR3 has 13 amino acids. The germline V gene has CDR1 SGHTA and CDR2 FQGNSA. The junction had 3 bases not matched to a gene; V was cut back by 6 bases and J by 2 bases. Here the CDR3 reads CASRISGAYEQYF. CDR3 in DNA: TGTGCCAGCAGGATTAGCGGGGCCTACGAGCAGTACTTC.

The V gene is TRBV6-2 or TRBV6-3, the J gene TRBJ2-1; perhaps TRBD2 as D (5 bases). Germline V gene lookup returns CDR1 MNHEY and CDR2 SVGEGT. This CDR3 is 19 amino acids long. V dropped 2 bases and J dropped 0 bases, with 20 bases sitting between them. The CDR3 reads CASSYGVFGLPSSYNEQFF. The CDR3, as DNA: TGTGCCAGCAGTTACGGGGTATTCGGACTCCCCAGCTCCTACAATGAGCAGTTCTTC.

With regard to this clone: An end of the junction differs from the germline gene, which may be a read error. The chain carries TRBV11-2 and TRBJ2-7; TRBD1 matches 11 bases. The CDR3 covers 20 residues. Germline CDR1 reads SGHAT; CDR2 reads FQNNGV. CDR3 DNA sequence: TGTGCCAGCAGCGTAGATCCCGGGACAGGGGGAGAAATTGCGTTCTACGAGCAGTACTTC. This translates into CASSVDPGTGGEIAFYEQYF.

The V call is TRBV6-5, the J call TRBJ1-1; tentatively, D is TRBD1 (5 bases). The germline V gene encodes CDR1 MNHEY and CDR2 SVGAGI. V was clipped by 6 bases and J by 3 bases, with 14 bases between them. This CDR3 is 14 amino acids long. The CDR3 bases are TGTGCCAGCAGCCCCGGGGGGGTATACACTGAAGCTTTCTTT. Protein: CASSPGGVYTEAFF.

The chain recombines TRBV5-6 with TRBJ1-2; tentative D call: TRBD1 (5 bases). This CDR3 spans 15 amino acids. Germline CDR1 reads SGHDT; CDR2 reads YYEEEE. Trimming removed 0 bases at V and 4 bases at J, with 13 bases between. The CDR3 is CASSLAGLISYGYTF. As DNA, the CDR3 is TGTGCCAGCAGCTTGGCAGGGTTAATTAGCTATGGCTACACCTTC. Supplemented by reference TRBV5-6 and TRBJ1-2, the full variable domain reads DAGVTQSPTHLIKTRGQQVTLRCSPKSGHDTVSWYQQALGQGPQFIFQYYEEEERQRGNFPDRFSGHQFPNYSSELNVNALLLGDSALYLCASSLAGLISYGYTFGSGTRLTVV.

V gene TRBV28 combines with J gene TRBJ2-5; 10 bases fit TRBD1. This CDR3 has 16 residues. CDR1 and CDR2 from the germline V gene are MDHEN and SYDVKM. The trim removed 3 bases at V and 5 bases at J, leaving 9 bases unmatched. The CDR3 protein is CASSFSPRQGAETQYF. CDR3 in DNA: TGTGCCAGCAGTTTCTCACCGAGACAGGGGGCTGAGACCCAGTACTTC. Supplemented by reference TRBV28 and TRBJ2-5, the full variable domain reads DVKVTQSSRYLVKRTGEKVFLECVQDMDHENMFWYRQDPGLGLRLIYFSYDVKMKEKGDIPEGYSVSREKKERFSLILESASTNQTSMYLCASSFSPRQGAETQYFGPGTRLLVL.

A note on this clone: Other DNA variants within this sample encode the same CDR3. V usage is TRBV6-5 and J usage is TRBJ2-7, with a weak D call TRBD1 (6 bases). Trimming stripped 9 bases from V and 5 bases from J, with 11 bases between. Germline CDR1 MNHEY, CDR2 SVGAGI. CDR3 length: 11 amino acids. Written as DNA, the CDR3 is TGTGCCAGTTCCCAGGGGCACGAGCAGTACTTC. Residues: CASSQGHEQYF.

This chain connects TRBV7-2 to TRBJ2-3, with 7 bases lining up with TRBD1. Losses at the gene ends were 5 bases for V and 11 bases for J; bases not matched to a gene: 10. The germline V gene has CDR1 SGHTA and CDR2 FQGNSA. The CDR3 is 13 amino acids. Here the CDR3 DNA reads TGTGCCAGCAGCCCGACGGGGACAGCCAAGCAGTATTTT. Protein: CASSPTGTAKQYF.

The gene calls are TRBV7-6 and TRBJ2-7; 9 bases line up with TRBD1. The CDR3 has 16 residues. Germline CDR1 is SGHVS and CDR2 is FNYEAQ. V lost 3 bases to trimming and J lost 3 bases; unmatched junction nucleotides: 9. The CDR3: CASSLNRGRRIYEQYF. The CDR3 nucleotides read TGTGCCAGCAGCTTGAACAGGGGGCGAAGGATCTACGAGCAGTACTTC.

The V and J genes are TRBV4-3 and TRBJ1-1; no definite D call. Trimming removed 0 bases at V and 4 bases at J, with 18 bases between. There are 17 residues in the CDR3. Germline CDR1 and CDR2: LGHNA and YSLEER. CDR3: CASSQEWEVPLGTEAFF. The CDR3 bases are TGCGCCAGCAGCCAAGAGTGGGAGGTACCCTTGGGCACTGAAGCTTTCTTT.

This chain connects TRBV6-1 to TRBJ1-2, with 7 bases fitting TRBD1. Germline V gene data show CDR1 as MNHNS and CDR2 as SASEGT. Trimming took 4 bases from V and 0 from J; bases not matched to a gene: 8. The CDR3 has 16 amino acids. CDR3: CASSANWDRANYGYTF. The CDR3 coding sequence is TGTGCCAGCAGTGCCAACTGGGACAGAGCTAACTATGGCTACACCTTC.

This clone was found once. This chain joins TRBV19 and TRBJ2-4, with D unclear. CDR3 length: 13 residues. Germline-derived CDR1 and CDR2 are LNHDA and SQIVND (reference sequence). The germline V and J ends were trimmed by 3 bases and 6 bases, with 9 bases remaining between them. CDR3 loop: CASSIGDRNIQYF. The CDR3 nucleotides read TGTGCCAGTAGTATCGGAGATCGAAACATTCAGTACTTC.

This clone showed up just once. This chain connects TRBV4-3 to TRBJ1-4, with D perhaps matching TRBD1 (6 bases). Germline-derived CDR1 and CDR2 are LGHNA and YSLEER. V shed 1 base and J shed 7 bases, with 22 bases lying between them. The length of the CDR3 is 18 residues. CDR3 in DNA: TGCGCCAGCAGCCAAGTTCGTTTTCCGGGCAGGGGCGGTGAAAAACTGTTTTTT. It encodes CASSQVRFPGRGGEKLFF.

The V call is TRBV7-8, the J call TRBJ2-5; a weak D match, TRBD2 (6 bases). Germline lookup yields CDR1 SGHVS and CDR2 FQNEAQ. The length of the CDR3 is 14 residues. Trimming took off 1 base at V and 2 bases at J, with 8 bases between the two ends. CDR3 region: CASSLVSGQETQYF. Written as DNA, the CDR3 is TGTGCCAGCAGCTTAGTTAGCGGACAAGAGACCCAGTACTTC.

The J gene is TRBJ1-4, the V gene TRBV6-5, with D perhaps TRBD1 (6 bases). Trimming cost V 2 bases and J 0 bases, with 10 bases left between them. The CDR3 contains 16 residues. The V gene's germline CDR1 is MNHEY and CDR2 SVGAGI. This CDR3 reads CASSYRGAATNEKLFF. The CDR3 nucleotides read TGTGCCAGCAGTTACCGGGGGGCCGCAACTAATGAAAAACTGTTTTTT.

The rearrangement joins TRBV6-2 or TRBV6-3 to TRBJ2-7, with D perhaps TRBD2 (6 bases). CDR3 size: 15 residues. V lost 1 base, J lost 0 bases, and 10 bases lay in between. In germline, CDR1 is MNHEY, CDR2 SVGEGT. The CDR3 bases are TGTGCCAGCAGTTACTTTAGCGGATACTCCTACGAGCAGTACTTC. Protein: CASSYFSGYSYEQYF.

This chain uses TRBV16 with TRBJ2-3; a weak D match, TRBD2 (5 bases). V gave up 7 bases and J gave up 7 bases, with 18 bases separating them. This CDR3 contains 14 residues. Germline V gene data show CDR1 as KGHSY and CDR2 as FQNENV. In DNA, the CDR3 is TGTGCCAGCAACCCGCACACGGGGATCCATACGCAGTATTTT. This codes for CASNPHTGIHTQYF.

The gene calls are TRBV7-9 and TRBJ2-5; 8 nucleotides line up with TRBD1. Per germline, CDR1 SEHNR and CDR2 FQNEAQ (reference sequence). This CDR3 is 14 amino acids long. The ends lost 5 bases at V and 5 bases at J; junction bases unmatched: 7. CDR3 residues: CASSRTGSGETQYF. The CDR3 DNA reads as TGTGCCAGCAGCCGGACAGGGTCCGGGGAGACCCAGTACTTC.

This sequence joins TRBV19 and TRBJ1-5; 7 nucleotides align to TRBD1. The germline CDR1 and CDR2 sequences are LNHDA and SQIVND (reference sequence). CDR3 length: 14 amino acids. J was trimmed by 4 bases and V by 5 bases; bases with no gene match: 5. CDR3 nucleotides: TGTGCCAGTAGTGCCCGACAGGGAAATCAGCCCCAGCATTTT. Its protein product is CASSARQGNQPQHF.